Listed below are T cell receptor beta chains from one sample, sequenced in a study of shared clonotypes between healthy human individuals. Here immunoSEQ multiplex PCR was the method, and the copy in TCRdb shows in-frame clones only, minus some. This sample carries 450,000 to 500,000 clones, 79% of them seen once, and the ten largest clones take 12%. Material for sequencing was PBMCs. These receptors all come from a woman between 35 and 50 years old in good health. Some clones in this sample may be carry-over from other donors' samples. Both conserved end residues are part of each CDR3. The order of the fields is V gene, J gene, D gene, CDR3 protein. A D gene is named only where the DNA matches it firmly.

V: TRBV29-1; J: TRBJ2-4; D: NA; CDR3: CSVESQENIQYF
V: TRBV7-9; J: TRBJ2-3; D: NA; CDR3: CASSSSGGDGTDTQYF
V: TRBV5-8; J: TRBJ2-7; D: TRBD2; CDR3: CASSFLGLEYEQYF
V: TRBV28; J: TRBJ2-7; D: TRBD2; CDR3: CASSALAGEQYF
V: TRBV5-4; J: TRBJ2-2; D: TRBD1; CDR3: CASSPRDSVGELFF
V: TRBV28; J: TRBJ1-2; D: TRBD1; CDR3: CASSSQGAGGYTF
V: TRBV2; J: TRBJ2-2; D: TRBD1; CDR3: CASNLGQGGTGELFF
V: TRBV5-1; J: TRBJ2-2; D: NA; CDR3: CASSLVSVANTGELFF
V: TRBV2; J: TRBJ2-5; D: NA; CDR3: CASSVGYQETQYF
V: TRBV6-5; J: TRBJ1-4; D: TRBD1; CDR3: CASGGTGGIWEKLFF
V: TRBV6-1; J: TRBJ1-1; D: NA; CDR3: CASNDSPEAFF
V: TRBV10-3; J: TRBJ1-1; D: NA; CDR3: CAISEQGHTEAFF
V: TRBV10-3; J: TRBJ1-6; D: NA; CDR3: CAISESSGSPLHF
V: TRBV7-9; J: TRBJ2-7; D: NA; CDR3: CASSLGPLEQYF
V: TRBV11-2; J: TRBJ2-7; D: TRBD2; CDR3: CASSELAGESYEQYF
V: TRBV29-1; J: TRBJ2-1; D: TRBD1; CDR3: CSGQGGAGSYNEQFF
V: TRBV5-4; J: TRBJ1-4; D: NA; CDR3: CASSLAPVSTNEKLFF
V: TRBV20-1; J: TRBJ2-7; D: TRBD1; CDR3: CSATTGFEQYF
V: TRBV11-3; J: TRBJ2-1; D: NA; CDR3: CASSYSLTSNEQFF
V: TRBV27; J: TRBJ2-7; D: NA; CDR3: CASSLWQGYYEQYF
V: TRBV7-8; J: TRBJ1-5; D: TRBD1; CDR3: CASSLMPRGSNQPQHF
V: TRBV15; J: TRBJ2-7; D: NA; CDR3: CATSRDGLRRGIEQYF